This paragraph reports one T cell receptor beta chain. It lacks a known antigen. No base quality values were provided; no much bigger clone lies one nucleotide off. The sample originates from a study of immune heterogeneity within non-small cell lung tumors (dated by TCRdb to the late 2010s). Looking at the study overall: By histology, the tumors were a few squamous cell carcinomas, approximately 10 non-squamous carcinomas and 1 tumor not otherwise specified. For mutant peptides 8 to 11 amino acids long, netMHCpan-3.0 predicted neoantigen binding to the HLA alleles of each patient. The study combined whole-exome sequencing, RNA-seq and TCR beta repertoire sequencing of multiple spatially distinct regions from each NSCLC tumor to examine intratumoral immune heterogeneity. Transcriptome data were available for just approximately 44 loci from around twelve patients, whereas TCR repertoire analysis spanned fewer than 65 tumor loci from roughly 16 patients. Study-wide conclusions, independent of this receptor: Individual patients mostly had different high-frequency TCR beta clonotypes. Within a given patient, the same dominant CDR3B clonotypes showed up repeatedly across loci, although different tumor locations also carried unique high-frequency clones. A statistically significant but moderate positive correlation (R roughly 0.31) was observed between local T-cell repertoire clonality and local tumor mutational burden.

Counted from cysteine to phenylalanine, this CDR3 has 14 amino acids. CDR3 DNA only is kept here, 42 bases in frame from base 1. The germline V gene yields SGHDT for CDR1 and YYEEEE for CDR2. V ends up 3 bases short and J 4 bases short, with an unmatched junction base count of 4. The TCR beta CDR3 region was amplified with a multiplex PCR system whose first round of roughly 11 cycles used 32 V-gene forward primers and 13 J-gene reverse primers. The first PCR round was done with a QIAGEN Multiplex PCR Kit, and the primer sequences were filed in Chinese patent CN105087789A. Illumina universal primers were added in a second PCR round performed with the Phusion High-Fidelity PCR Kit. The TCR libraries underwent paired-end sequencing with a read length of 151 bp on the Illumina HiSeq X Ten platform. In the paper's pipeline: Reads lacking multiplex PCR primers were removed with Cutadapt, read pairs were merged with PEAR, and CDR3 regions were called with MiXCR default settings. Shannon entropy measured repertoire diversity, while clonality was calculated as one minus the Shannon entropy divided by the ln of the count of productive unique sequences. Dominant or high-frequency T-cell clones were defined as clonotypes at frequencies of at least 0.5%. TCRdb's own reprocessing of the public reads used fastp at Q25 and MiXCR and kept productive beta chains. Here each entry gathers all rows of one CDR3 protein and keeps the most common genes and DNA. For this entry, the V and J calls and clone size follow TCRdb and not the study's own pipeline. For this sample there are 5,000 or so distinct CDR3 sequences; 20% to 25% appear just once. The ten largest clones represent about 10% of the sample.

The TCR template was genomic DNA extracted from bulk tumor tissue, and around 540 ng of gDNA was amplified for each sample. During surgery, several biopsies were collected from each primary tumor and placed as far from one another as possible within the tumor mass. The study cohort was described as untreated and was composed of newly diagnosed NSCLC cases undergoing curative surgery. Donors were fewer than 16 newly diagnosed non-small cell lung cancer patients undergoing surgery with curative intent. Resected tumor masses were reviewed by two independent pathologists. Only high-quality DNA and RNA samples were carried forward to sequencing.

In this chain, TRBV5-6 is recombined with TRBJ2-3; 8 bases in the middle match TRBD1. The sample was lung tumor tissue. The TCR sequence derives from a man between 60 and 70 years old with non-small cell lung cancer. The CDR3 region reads CASSYPGQADTQYF. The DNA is TGTGCCAGCAGCTATCCGGGACAGGCAGATACGCAGTATTTT.